This T cell receptor (beta chain) was captured in a study of response to subunit inactivated influenza vaccine. The CDR3 runs to 14 residues. The V and J ends lost 7 bases and 3 bases respectively, with 15 bases between them. Germline CDR1 KGHDR, CDR2 SFDVKD. TCRdb passed the RT-PCR reads through MiXCR, listing each CDR3 protein once. The sample lists 630,000 or so distinct CDR3 sequences; approximately 14% were seen once. Study results and limitations: With each seasonal influenza vaccination, the authors suggested, few new T cells are recruited.

In this sample, this clonotype turned up a few times. Its antigen is currently unknown. The starting material was PBMCs from blood, obtained 11 to 12 days after vaccination. This clonotype was sampled from a man aged 50 to 59 who received an inactivated influenza vaccine. The genes are TRBV24-1 and TRBJ2-7; the D gene is possibly TRBD1 (6 bases). This chain's CDR3 is CATSPNRAGYEQYF. The CDR3 DNA is TGTGCCACCAGCCCGAACAGGGCGGGCTACGAGCAGTACTTC.